The present TCR beta chain was sequenced within a study of blood T cell repertoires in COVID-19. Whole-study context: Collection of acute and convalescent COVID-19 samples took place in the United States, Italy and Spain. From T cells, B-cell-depleted T cells, or PBMCs came the material, which was cDNA or gDNA.

As handled by the study authors: Counts of nucleated cells, estimated from reference gene primer amplification, were obtained. Method: immunoSEQ multiplex PCR; TCRdb's copy keeps in-frame clones and lacks some. V, J and clone size were drawn from that table, and D and trimming were deduced from the DNA. This table has roughly 87,000 clones, around 86% appearing once. This clone was counted a few times. The V segment lost 5 bases and the J segment 5 bases; nucleotides outside the gene matches: 6. The CDR3 is 14 amino acids. Germline CDR1 and CDR2: LNHDA and SQIVND (reference sequence). Sequencing was carried out using peripheral blood. The receptor was derived from a human donor in a cohort sampled during active COVID-19. The V call is TRBV19, the J call TRBJ2-7, with TRBD1 matching over 10 bases. Written as DNA, the CDR3 is TGTGCCAGTAGTGCGGGACAGGGGATCAACGAGCAGTACTTC. It codes for CASSAGQGINEQYF.